Below, 22 T cell receptor beta chains from the same sample are listed, as sequenced in a study of cytotoxic CD8 clonotypes in ibrutinib-treated CLL. Profiling relied on immunoSEQ multiplex PCR, and the TCRdb table lists in-frame clones only, not all of them. The repertoire has about 300,000 clones, around 76% of them found once; the top ten carry roughly 5%. The sample consisted of PBMCs, taken at disease progression, from a patient treated with ibrutinib. The receptors derive from a human donor with chronic lymphocytic leukemia.

This chain uses TRBV6-1 with TRBJ2-2; 13 bases match TRBD2. The CDR3 loop spans 14 amino acids. V shed 5 bases, J shed 6 bases, and the junction held 0 bases outside the gene matches. Germline assignment: CDR1 MNHNS and CDR2 SASEGT. CDR3 nucleotide sequence: TGTGCCAGCAGTACTAGCGGGAGGGCCGGGGAGCTGTTTTTT. It codes for CASSTSGRAGELFF.

The rearrangement links TRBV10-1 to TRBJ1-6; D is uncertain. CDR3 size: 13 residues. Deletions cut 2 bases from V and 3 bases from J, with 2 bases between. CDR1 and CDR2 from the germline V gene are WNHNN and SYGVQD (reference sequence). DNA for the CDR3: TGCGCCAGCAGTGAGGACTATAATTCACCCCTCCACTTT. Protein: CASSEDYNSPLHF.

The chain has TRBV6-1 and TRBJ1-5, with D maybe TRBD1 (6 bases). This CDR3 is 12 amino acids long. Trimming cost V 10 bases and J 3 bases, with 10 bases left between them. From germline, CDR1 is MNHNS and CDR2 SASEGT. CDR3 DNA: TGTGCCACACGACAGGCCAATCAGCCCCAGCATTTT. Translated, it gives CATRQANQPQHF.

This clone was found a few times. The rearrangement links TRBV19 to TRBJ1-1, with D perhaps TRBD1 (5 bases). The germline V gene has CDR1 LNHDA and CDR2 SQIVND (reference sequence). This CDR3 has 15 amino acids. V lost 1 base and J 6 bases, leaving 15 bases between the germline ends. In DNA form, the CDR3 reads TGTGCCAGTAGTATAGGCCAGGGTGGCTTGGCTGAAGCTTTCTTT. Its translation: CASSIGQGGLAEAFF. The complete variable domain, with remaining parts taken from reference TRBV19 and TRBJ1-1, reads DGGITQSPKYLFRKEGQNVTLSCEQNLNHDAMYWYRQDPGQGLRLIYYSQIVNDFQKGDIAEGYSVSREKKESFPLTVTSAQKNPTAFYLCASSIGQGGLAEAFFGQGTRLTVV.

The chain combines TRBV4-3 with TRBJ1-3, with no clear D. V shed 0 bases and J shed 1 base, with 13 bases lying between them. Germline lookup yields CDR1 LGHNA and CDR2 YSLEER. The length of the CDR3 is 17 residues. DNA for the CDR3: TGCGCCAGCAGCCAAGATCCTGTACAGTATTCTGGAAACACCATATATTTT. Translated: CASSQDPVQYSGNTIYF.

The chain has TRBV30 and TRBJ2-1; D is possibly TRBD2 (6 bases). Per the germline V gene, CDR1 is GTSNPN and CDR2 is SVGIG (reference sequence). The V and J ends lost 4 bases and 10 bases respectively, with 14 bases between them. CDR3 length: 12 amino acids. The CDR3 bases are TGTGCCTGGAAATTAGCGGCACGAGAGCAGTTCTTC. It specifies CAWKLAAREQFF.

This clone was recorded a few times. This rearrangement joins TRBV28 to TRBJ2-7; D may be TRBD1 or TRBD2 (5 bases each). Between the trimmed V and J ends, which lost 5 bases and 6 bases, there was a span of 14 bases. CDR1 and CDR2 from the germline V gene are MDHEN and SYDVKM. CDR3 length equals 13 residues. The CDR3 coding sequence is TGTGCCAGCAGTATCGACAACGGGGCCGAGCAGTACTTC. This sequence encodes CASSIDNGAEQYF.

The chain employs TRBV7-9 and TRBJ2-3, with TRBD2 identical over 8 bases. Per the germline V gene, CDR1 is SEHNR and CDR2 is FQNEAQ (reference sequence). Losses at the gene ends were 5 bases for V and 4 bases for J; bases not matched to a gene: 8. This CDR3 has 15 amino acids. CDR3 sequence: CASSSSGGASDTQYF. The CDR3 DNA follows: TGTGCCAGCAGCAGCAGCGGGGGTGCGTCAGATACGCAGTATTTT.

For the CDR3, the DNA is TGTGCCAGTAGTAAACAGGGTAACACCGGGGAGCTGTTTTTT. As protein: CASSKQGNTGELFF. V usage is TRBV19 and J usage is TRBJ2-2, with a weak D call TRBD1 (6 bases). The length of the CDR3 is 14 residues. The V gene lost 4 bases and the J gene lost 2 bases, with 8 bases spanning the gap. Germline V gene sequence: CDR1 LNHDA, CDR2 SQIVND (reference sequence).

The chain carries TRBV7-3 and TRBJ2-2, with D possibly being TRBD2 (6 bases). Trimming left V 5 bases short and J 5 bases short, with 15 bases between. The CDR3 loop spans 15 amino acids. Germline V gene data show CDR1 as SGHTA and CDR2 as FQGTGA. The CDR3 sequence is CASSPGTPSTGELFF. The CDR3 nucleotides read TGTGCCAGCAGCCCCGGGACTCCAAGTACCGGGGAGCTGTTTTTT.

The gene calls are TRBV7-9 and TRBJ2-3; 11 nucleotides align to TRBD2. CDR3 length: 17 amino acids. Germline-derived CDR1 and CDR2 are SEHNR and FQNEAQ (reference sequence). V was pared by 5 bases and J by 5 bases, with 12 bases of the junction left unmatched. The CDR3 sequence is CASSAGRLAGRRDTQYF. The CDR3 bases are TGTGCCAGCAGCGCTGGACGACTAGCGGGACGGAGAGATACGCAGTATTTT.

V and J are TRBV5-4 and TRBJ2-5; 11 bases fit TRBD1. Losses at the gene ends were 3 bases for V and 7 bases for J; bases not matched to a gene: 8. This CDR3 comprises 15 residues. Looked up from germline, CDR1 is SGHNT and CDR2 is YYREEE (reference sequence). The CDR3 coding sequence is TGTGCCAGCAGCTCGGGGACAGGGGGTAAGGGGACCCAGTACTTC. Translating it yields CASSSGTGGKGTQYF. The full variable domain, its missing parts supplied by reference TRBV5-4 and TRBJ2-5, is ETGVTQSPTHLIKTRGQQVTLRCSSQSGHNTVSWYQQALGQGPQFIFQYYREEENGRGNFPPRFSGLQFPNYSSELNVNALELDDSALYLCASSSGTGGKGTQYFGPGTRLLVL.

The CDR3 reads CASSLRTGHAEAFF. Here the CDR3 DNA reads TGCGCCAGCAGCCTAAGGACAGGGCACGCTGAAGCTTTCTTT. The V and J genes are TRBV5-1 and TRBJ1-1, with 8 bases matching TRBD1. The length of the CDR3 is 14 residues. After removal of 4 bases from V and 6 bases from J, the junction contained 8 bases not matched to a gene. Germline loops: CDR1 SGHRS, CDR2 YFSETQ.

This clone has just a few counts. The gene calls are TRBV28 and TRBJ1-1; no firm D call. Trimming removed 10 bases from V and 1 base from J, with 7 bases in between. Germline loops: CDR1 MDHEN, CDR2 SYDVKM. The CDR3 spans 11 residues. This CDR3 reads CATEGNTEAFF. CDR3 nucleotides: TGTGCCACCGAAGGGAACACTGAAGCTTTCTTT.

This clone was seen once. The V call is TRBV4-3, the J call TRBJ1-2, with 8 bases lining up with TRBD1. From germline, CDR1 is LGHNA and CDR2 YSLEER. V lost 0 bases, J lost 4 bases, and 4 bases stayed unmatched. The CDR3 totals 15 residues. The CDR3 DNA follows: TGCGCCAGCAGCCAAGATTCAGGACAGGGCTATGGCTACACCTTC. Protein sequence: CASSQDSGQGYGYTF.

V and J are TRBV7-9 and TRBJ1-6, with D possibly TRBD1 on 6 matching bases. Germline CDR1 is SEHNR and CDR2 is FQNEAQ (reference sequence). Deletions cut 6 bases from V and 8 bases from J, with 23 bases between. This CDR3 is built from 17 residues. CDR3 residues: CASRPTLAPGAHSPLHF. The DNA for the CDR3 is TGTGCCAGCAGGCCCACATTAGCCCCAGGGGCTCATTCACCCCTCCACTTT.

The V call is TRBV11-2, the J call TRBJ1-1; no clear D. Germline V gene lookup returns CDR1 SGHAT and CDR2 FQNNGV. Trimming stripped 0 bases from V and 6 bases from J, with 8 bases between. CDR3 length: 13 amino acids. CDR3 nucleotide sequence: TGTGCCAGCAGCTTAGATACGGGTTCTGAAGCTTTCTTT. Protein sequence: CASSLDTGSEAFF. The complete variable domain, with remaining parts taken from reference TRBV11-2 and TRBJ1-1, reads EAGVAQSPRYKIIEKRQSVAFWCNPISGHATLYWYQQILGQGPKLLIQFQNNGVVDDSQLPKDRFSAERLKGVDSTLKIQPAKLEDSAVYLCASSLDTGSEAFFGQGTRLTVV.

Turning to this clone: In the same sample, other DNA sequences code for this CDR3. The chain combines TRBV9 with TRBJ2-7, with 7 bases that match TRBD2. CDR3 length: 15 amino acids. Germline CDR1 SGDLS, CDR2 YYNGEE. The ends lost 1 base at V and 0 bases at J; junction bases unmatched: 4. CDR3 loop: CASSVSGGSSYEQYF. CDR3 coding DNA: TGTGCCAGCAGCGTATCCGGGGGGTCCTCCTACGAGCAGTACTTC.

This clone was found once. The V and J genes are TRBV4-3 and TRBJ2-7; no reliable D call. Germline loops: CDR1 LGHNA, CDR2 YSLEER. The V end lost 1 base, the J end lost 3 bases, and 22 bases lay between the germline ends. The CDR3 extends over 18 amino acids. The CDR3 DNA follows: TGCGCCAGCAGCCAAGTATCTCTTCCTAACTCTCCGGGCTACGAGCAGTACTTC. This translates into CASSQVSLPNSPGYEQYF.

This clone has just a few counts. The chain combines TRBV4-1 with TRBJ1-2; D might be TRBD1 (5 bases). The CDR3 covers 14 residues. Germline CDR1 MGHRA, CDR2 YSYEKL. V dropped 4 bases and J dropped 6 bases, with 15 bases sitting between them. This CDR3 reads CASSPPWGADGYTF. The CDR3 DNA is TGCGCCAGCAGCCCACCTTGGGGCGCCGATGGCTACACCTTC.

The chain carries TRBV5-1 and TRBJ2-7, with D unresolved. The germline V gene encodes CDR1 SGHRS and CDR2 YFSETQ. Deletions cut 2 bases from V and 2 bases from J, with 11 bases between. The CDR3 totals 14 residues. CDR3: CASSFSYPAYEQYF. The CDR3 DNA reads TGCGCCAGCAGCTTTAGTTACCCGGCCTACGAGCAGTACTTC.

V usage is TRBV11-2 and J usage is TRBJ2-3; no clear D. The CDR3 covers 15 residues. Per germline, CDR1 SGHAT and CDR2 FQNNGV. Trimming left V 1 base short and J 4 bases short, with 12 bases between. The CDR3 DNA follows: TGTGCCAGCAGCTTAGGGGTCGTCGGGTCAGATACGCAGTATTTT. The encoded protein is CASSLGVVGSDTQYF.